The 7 T cell receptor beta chains listed next were all sequenced from one sample in a study of cytomegalovirus exposure and HLA in healthy donors. Primers for the PCR totalled 60 Vbeta and 13 Jbeta. Profiling relied on immunoSEQ multiplex PCR, and the TCRdb table lists in-frame clones only, not all of them. The repertoire includes some 140,000 clones, 70% to 80% of them detected once, and more than 3% sits in the top ten. Sequenced: PBMCs. All receptors come from a female donor in good health and CMV-seronegative.

The V and J genes are TRBV5-4 and TRBJ1-1; possible D gene TRBD1, 6 bases. There are 16 residues in the CDR3. Per the germline V gene, CDR1 is SGHNT and CDR2 is YYREEE (reference sequence). Trimming pared 3 bases from V and 3 bases from J, leaving 18 bases between. The CDR3 nucleotides read TGTGCCAGCAGCTCAAAACTAGGGGGTAGGGACACTGAAGCTTTCTTT. It encodes CASSSKLGGRDTEAFF.

This clone was found a few times. V usage is TRBV6-5 and J usage is TRBJ1-6, with 8 bases fitting TRBD1. Trimming removed 8 bases from V and 9 bases from J; junction bases left unmatched: 6. The CDR3 extends over 13 amino acids. CDR1 MNHEY and CDR2 SVGAGI come from the germline V gene. CDR3 in amino acids: CASCRTGSSPLHF. CDR3 in DNA: TGTGCCAGCTGTAGGACAGGGTCTTCACCCCTCCACTTT.

The chain carries TRBV7-9 and TRBJ2-1; 11 positions match TRBD1. Germline V lookup: CDR1 SEHNR, CDR2 FQNEAQ (reference sequence). The junction had 5 bases not matched to a gene; V was cut back by 5 bases and J by 5 bases. This CDR3 spans 15 amino acids. CDR3 residues: CASSGGDRGDNEQFF. The CDR3 nucleotides read TGTGCCAGCAGCGGGGGGGACAGGGGGGACAATGAGCAGTTCTTC.

V is TRBV5-1 and J is TRBJ1-1; tentative D call: TRBD1 (6 bases). The V and J ends lost 3 bases and 0 bases respectively, with 18 bases between them. The CDR3 spans 17 residues. Germline V gene lookup returns CDR1 SGHRS and CDR2 YFSETQ. CDR3 loop: CASSWGLGGQLNTEAFF. CDR3 bases: TGCGCCAGCAGCTGGGGGCTGGGAGGGCAGTTGAACACTGAAGCTTTCTTT.

V usage is TRBV18 and J usage is TRBJ1-5; TRBD1 might be the D (6 bases). Trimming took off 3 bases at V and 3 bases at J, with 12 bases between the two ends. CDR3 length: 15 residues. Germline values: CDR1 KGHSH, CDR2 LQKENI. The CDR3 region is CASSPGLGANQPQHF. The CDR3 DNA reads as TGTGCCAGCTCACCGGGTTTGGGGGCCAATCAGCCCCAGCATTTT.

This chain uses TRBV5-1 with TRBJ2-7; a weak D match, TRBD1 (5 bases). This CDR3 region has 14 residues. V lost 0 bases and J 3 bases, leaving 10 bases between the germline ends. The germline V gene has CDR1 SGHRS and CDR2 YFSETQ. This chain's CDR3 is CASSLEGLGYEQYF. CDR3 sequence (DNA): TGCGCCAGCAGCTTGGAGGGGCTAGGCTACGAGCAGTACTTC.

The genes are TRBV2 and TRBJ1-1, with 9 bases aligning to TRBD1. V was pared by 6 bases and J by 4 bases, with 6 bases of the junction left unmatched. CDR1 is SNHLY, CDR2 FYNNEI, per germline. The CDR3 is 14 residues long. The DNA of the CDR3 is TGTGCCAGCAGCTTACAGGGGGCGAGCACTGAAGCTTTCTTT. It yields the protein CASSLQGASTEAFF.